This is a list of T cell receptor beta chains from one sample in a study of regulatory T cells in long-lasting Graves disease. MiXCR was run by TCRdb on the multiplex PCR reads, yielding one entry per CDR3 protein. The sample includes roughly 450,000 distinct CDR3 sequences, about a quarter seen only once; the top ten take roughly 30%. The sample here was peripheral blood mononuclear cells (PBMCs), taken when the disease was refractory, from a patient treated with antithyroid drugs. These receptors originate from a female donor with Graves disease. Each CDR3 is given with its conserved first and last residue. The D gene is left open where the match is weak. Clone size is stated in some rows and not others, as once, few, many or a class when expanded.

TRBJ1-1,TRBV6-1,many,NA,CASTRTSTNTEAFF,TGTGCCAGCACTAGGACATCCACGAACACTGAAGCTTTCTTT
TRBJ2-5,TRBV29-1,NA,NA,CSVEGGLRETQYF,TGCAGCGTTGAAGGCGGACTAAGGGAGACCCAGTACTTC
TRBJ1-4,TRBV28,many,NA,CASSYLSGATNEKLFF,TGTGCCAGCAGTTACTTATCGGGGGCCACTAATGAAAAACTGTTTTTT
TRBJ1-5,TRBV7-2,NA,TRBD1,CASSFSQGINQPQHF,TGTGCCAGCAGCTTCTCACAGGGGATCAATCAGCCCCAGCATTTT
TRBJ1-1,TRBV30,NA,NA,CAWSYGGWVEAFF,TGTGCCTGGAGTTACGGGGGCTGGGTTGAAGCTTTCTTT
TRBJ2-7,TRBV30,few,TRBD2,CAWTDPGRGYEQYF,TGTGCCTGGACCGACCCTGGGCGGGGGTACGAGCAGTACTTC
TRBJ1-5,TRBV14,NA,NA,CASSPLRQDNQPQHF,TGTGCCAGCAGCCCCCTAAGGCAGGACAATCAGCCCCAGCATTTT
TRBJ1-1,TRBV6-1,many,TRBD1,CASSDRAKVVAFF,TGTGCCAGCTCCGACAGGGCTAAGGTCGTGGCTTTCTTT
TRBJ2-7,TRBV5-1,NA,NA,CASSFQGWQYF,TGCGCCAGCAGCTTCCAGGGCTGGCAGTACTTC
TRBJ1-1,TRBV5-6,many,TRBD1,CASSKIDRDPNTEAFF,TGTGCCAGCAGCAAAATTGACAGGGATCCGAACACTGAAGCTTTCTTT
TRBJ2-7,TRBV7-9,NA,NA,CASSLVGGDGEQYF,TGTGCCAGCAGCTTAGTTGGGGGAGACGGCGAGCAGTACTTC
TRBJ2-7,TRBV7-9,few,NA,CASSSGSTSSDEQYF,TGTGCCAGCAGCTCCGGCAGTACTAGCTCAGACGAGCAGTACTTC
TRBJ1-4,TRBV19,few,TRBD1,CASSSDRGNEKLFF,TGTGCCAGTAGTTCCGACAGGGGGAACGAAAAACTGTTTTTT
TRBJ1-1,TRBV10-3,few,TRBD1,CAIRGQGTTEAFF,TGTGCCATCAGGGGACAGGGAACCACTGAAGCTTTCTTT
TRBJ1-5,TRBV29-1,NA,NA,CSVVIADRNQPQHF,TGCAGCGTTGTAATAGCCGACAGGAATCAGCCCCAGCATTTT
TRBJ2-2,TRBV29-1,once,TRBD1,CSVGQGLVGELFF,TGCAGCGTTGGACAGGGTTTGGTCGGGGAGCTGTTTTTT
TRBJ2-2,TRBV11-2,NA,TRBD1,CASKGTGGLPGELFF,TGTGCCAGCAAGGGGACAGGAGGGCTTCCCGGGGAGCTGTTTTTT
TRBJ2-7,TRBV28,many,NA,CASSGGTFDYEQYF,TGTGCCAGCAGTGGAGGGACTTTCGACTACGAGCAGTACTTC
TRBJ2-5,TRBV20-1,few,NA,CSARNWGKETQYF,TGCAGTGCTAGGAATTGGGGAAAAGAGACCCAGTACTTC
TRBJ1-4,TRBV4-1,NA,NA,CASSTLRAGEKLFF,TGCGCCAGCAGCACCCTCCGGGCGGGGGAAAAACTGTTTTTT
TRBJ2-1,TRBV24-1,NA,NA,CATSDNRDSWEQFF,TGTGCCACCAGTGATAACCGGGACTCCTGGGAGCAGTTCTTC
TRBJ2-5,TRBV11-2,many,NA,CASSLGAAAGWGQETQYF,TGTGCCAGCAGCTTAGGTGCTGCGGCAGGGTGGGGCCAAGAGACCCAGTACTTC
TRBJ2-7,TRBV7-9,NA,TRBD2,CASGLAAGTRGHEQYF,TGTGCCAGCGGCTTAGCGGCGGGGACTAGAGGCCACGAGCAGTACTTC
TRBJ2-7,TRBV3-1,NA,TRBD1,CTSSRADREYEQYF,TGTACCAGCAGCCGTGCTGACAGGGAGTACGAGCAGTACTTC
TRBJ2-4,TRBV4-3,NA,NA,CASSQELGLNLKNIQYF,TGCGCCAGCAGCCAAGAATTGGGACTGAACCTGAAAAACATTCAGTACTTC
TRBJ2-7,TRBV15,few,NA,CATSRDLSDYEQYF,TGTGCCACCAGCAGAGACCTTTCCGATTACGAGCAGTACTTC
TRBJ2-7,TRBV15,many,NA,CATSRGTSYEQYF,TGTGCCACCAGCAGAGGCACAAGCTACGAGCAGTACTTC
TRBJ1-2,TRBV11-2,NA,NA,CASSGSDSYGYTF,TGTGCCAGCAGCGGATCGGACAGCTATGGCTACACCTTC
TRBJ2-7,TRBV7-6,NA,NA,CASSLAQQAGSYEQYF,TGTGCCAGCAGCTTAGCGCAACAGGCAGGTTCCTACGAGCAGTACTTC
TRBJ1-1,TRBV2,many,NA,CASSPEQRIEAFF,TGTGCCAGCAGTCCGGAACAGCGCATTGAAGCTTTCTTT
TRBJ1-6,TRBV6-1,few,TRBD1,CASSNTGQGAGGYNSPLHF,TGTGCCAGCAGCAACACGGGACAGGGGGCAGGTGGATATAATTCACCCCTCCACTTT
TRBJ2-7,TRBV19,NA,NA,CASSMFGVSYEQYF,TGTGCCAGTAGTATGTTCGGGGTGTCCTACGAGCAGTACTTC
TRBJ1-2,TRBV20-1,few,NA,CSARDRGYTF,TGCAGTGCTAGAGACCGAGGCTACACCTTC
TRBJ1-2,TRBV2,many,NA,CASSDRGFGYTF,TGTGCCAGCAGTGACAGGGGTTTTGGCTACACCTTC
TRBJ2-7,TRBV15,few,NA,CATSAHTEGYEQYF,TGTGCCACCAGCGCACACACGGAAGGGTACGAGCAGTACTTC
TRBJ1-5,TRBV20-1,few,NA,CSAQLGNQPQHF,TGCAGTGCTCAACTGGGCAATCAGCCCCAGCATTTT
TRBJ2-2,TRBV10-3,NA,NA,CAISERAAGHTGELFF,TGTGCCATCAGTGAGAGGGCCGCGGGCCACACCGGGGAGCTGTTTTTT
TRBJ1-3,TRBV7-2,few,NA,CASSLERERGNTIYF,TGTGCCAGCAGCTTAGAGAGGGAACGTGGAAACACCATATATTTT
TRBJ1-3,TRBV5-1,few,NA,CASKEGWFDSGNTIYF,TGCGCCAGCAAGGAAGGTTGGTTCGACTCTGGAAACACCATATATTTT
TRBJ1-4,TRBV5-1,NA,NA,CASSLDITSGEKLFF,TGCGCCAGCAGCTTAGACATCACCTCGGGGGAAAAACTGTTTTTT
TRBJ2-5,TRBV20-1,NA,TRBD1,CSASSGTGAQETQYF,TGCAGTGCGAGCAGCGGGACAGGGGCCCAAGAGACCCAGTACTTC
TRBJ1-2,TRBV10-3,many,NA,CAISGQASYGYTF,TGTGCCATCAGTGGGCAGGCGTCCTATGGCTACACCTTC
TRBJ2-7,TRBV3-1,NA,TRBD1,CASSQHPVRTGKSYEQYF,TGTGCCAGCAGCCAACACCCGGTCCGGACAGGGAAAAGCTACGAGCAGTACTTC
TRBJ2-7,TRBV7-8,few,TRBD1,CASSDKLPGQSSYEQYF,TGTGCCAGCAGCGATAAGCTACCGGGACAGAGCTCCTACGAGCAGTACTTC
TRBJ2-2,TRBV6-1,few,TRBD2,CASSELAGATTGELFF,TGTGCCAGCAGTGAACTAGCGGGAGCGACCACCGGGGAGCTGTTTTTT
TRBJ1-5,TRBV10-3,NA,TRBD1,CAISIDRGGDQPQHF,TGTGCCATCAGTATAGACAGGGGGGGGGATCAGCCCCAGCATTTT
TRBJ2-7,TRBV4-2,many,TRBD2,CASSQERLAGDYEQYF,TGTGCCAGCAGCCAAGAGCGACTAGCGGGAGACTACGAGCAGTACTTC
TRBJ1-2,TRBV20-1,NA,NA,CSASVLYGRADNYGYTF,TGCAGTGCTAGTGTGTTATATGGTCGGGCAGACAACTATGGCTACACCTTC
TRBJ1-2,TRBV20-1,many,NA,CSARGDGPNYGYTF,TGCAGTGCTAGAGGGGACGGACCTAACTATGGCTACACCTTC
TRBJ1-3,TRBV27,NA,TRBD1,CASSLGQPRSGNTIYF,TGTGCCAGCAGCCTGGGACAGCCGCGCTCTGGAAACACCATATATTTT
TRBJ2-7,TRBV28,many,NA,CASSFLRGSYEQYF,TGTGCCAGCAGTTTTCTTAGGGGATCCTACGAGCAGTACTTC
TRBJ1-1,TRBV12-3/TRBV12-4,many,TRBD1,CASHTLGTAEAFF,TGTGCCAGCCACACACTAGGGACAGCAGAAGCTTTCTTT
TRBJ1-4,TRBV19,NA,NA,CASSNRRRNEKLFF,TGTGCCAGTAGTAACCGACGGCGGAATGAAAAACTGTTTTTT